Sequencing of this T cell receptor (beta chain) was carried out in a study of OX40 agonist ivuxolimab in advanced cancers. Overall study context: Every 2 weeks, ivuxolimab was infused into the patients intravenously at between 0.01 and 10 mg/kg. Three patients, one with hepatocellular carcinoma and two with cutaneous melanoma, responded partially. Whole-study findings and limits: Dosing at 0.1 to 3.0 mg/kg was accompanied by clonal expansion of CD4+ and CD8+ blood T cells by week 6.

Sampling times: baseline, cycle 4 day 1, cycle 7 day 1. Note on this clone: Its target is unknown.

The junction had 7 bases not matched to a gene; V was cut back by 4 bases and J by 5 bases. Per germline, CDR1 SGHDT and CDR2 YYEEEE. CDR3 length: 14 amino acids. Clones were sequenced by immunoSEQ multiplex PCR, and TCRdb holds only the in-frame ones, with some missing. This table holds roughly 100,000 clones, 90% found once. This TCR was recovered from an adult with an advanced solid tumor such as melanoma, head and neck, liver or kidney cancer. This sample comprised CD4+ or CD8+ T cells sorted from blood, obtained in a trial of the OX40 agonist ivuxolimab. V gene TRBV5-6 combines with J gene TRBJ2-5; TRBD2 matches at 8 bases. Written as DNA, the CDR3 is TGTGCCAGCAGCCCTCTTAGCGGGGAGGAGACCCAGTACTTC. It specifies CASSPLSGEETQYF.